This is a list of T cell receptor beta chains from one sample in a study of blood T cell repertoires in COVID-19. Repertoires were generated with immunoSEQ multiplex PCR, while TCRdb's copy carries only in-frame clones and drops some. This table holds some 420,000 clones, around 87% found once. The sample was PBMCs or T cells enriched from blood (not recorded which). Receptors were obtained from a man aged 25-45 years who had recovered from COVID-19. CDR3s include the opening cysteine and the closing phenylalanine or tryptophan. A D gene is named only where the DNA matches it firmly. Expanded clones get a size class; other rows say once, few or many, or leave the size out.

j_gene | v_gene | d_gene | abundance | CDR3nt | CDR3aa
TRBJ2-3 | TRBV2 | NA | NA | TGTGCCAGCAGTGAAGCGCTGAAGGGGCGTTTAGTACCGGATACGCAGTATTTT | CASSEALKGRLVPDTQYF
TRBJ1-2 | TRBV24-1 | TRBD1 | NA | TGTGCCACCAGTGATTCAAGACCAGACAGGGTTCACTATGGCTACACCTTC | CATSDSRPDRVHYGYTF
TRBJ2-1 | TRBV7-9 | NA | NA | TGTGCCAGCAGCTTGGTCGGGACCTACAATGAGCAGTTCTTC | CASSLVGTYNEQFF
TRBJ1-3 | TRBV27 | TRBD1 | NA | TGTGCCAGCAGTCCGACAGGGGAAGGAAACACCATATATTTT | CASSPTGEGNTIYF
TRBJ1-5 | TRBV12-3/TRBV12-4 | NA | NA | TGTGCCAGCACCCGGAAGGGGAATCAGCCCCAGCATTTT | CASTRKGNQPQHF
TRBJ1-2 | TRBV11-2 | NA | NA | TGTGCCAGCAGCTCGACACCGCCGGGAGGCTACACCTTC | CASSSTPPGGYTF
TRBJ1-3 | TRBV5-1 | NA | once | TGCGCCAGCAGCTTGGCAGGGACAACTGGAAACACCATATATTTT | CASSLAGTTGNTIYF
TRBJ1-6 | TRBV5-6 | NA | NA | TGTGCCAGCAGCCCTACTGCGTTAAATTCACCCCTCCACTTT | CASSPTALNSPLHF
TRBJ1-4 | TRBV27 | TRBD1 | NA | TGTGCCAGCAGTTTGGGACAGGCGGGTGAAAAACTGTTTTTT | CASSLGQAGEKLFF
TRBJ1-4 | TRBV12-3/TRBV12-4 | NA | NA | TGTGCCAGCAGTTTATCGGCAGGCGAACTGTTTTTT | CASSLSAGELFF
TRBJ2-1 | TRBV18 | NA | NA | TGTGCCAGCTCACCCTCACAGCTCGACAATGAGCAGTTCTTC | CASSPSQLDNEQFF
TRBJ1-2 | TRBV5-1 | TRBD1 | NA | TGCGCCAGCAGCGACCGACAGGGGTACTATGGCTACACCTTC | CASSDRQGYYGYTF
TRBJ2-2 | TRBV29-1 | NA | NA | TGCAGCGTTGAAAGGACTGAAACCGGGGAGCTGTTTTTT | CSVERTETGELFF
TRBJ2-3 | TRBV19 | TRBD2 | NA | TGTGCCAGTAGGCTAGCGGGAGGATATACGCAGTATTTT | CASRLAGGYTQYF
TRBJ1-1 | TRBV30 | TRBD1 | NA | TGTGCCTGCCCAGCGGGACAGGGATTTAAGGCTGAAGCTTTCTTT | CACPAGQGFKAEAFF
TRBJ2-3 | TRBV27 | TRBD2 | once | TGTGCCAGCAGTTTAAGAGGGACTAGTTCTGCAGATACGCAGTATTTT | CASSLRGTSSADTQYF
TRBJ2-6 | TRBV4-1 | NA | NA | TGCGCCAGCAGCCTATTAAGTGGCCAGGGCCCTCTCTCTGGGGCCAACGTCCTGACTTTC | CASSLLSGQGPLSGANVLTF
TRBJ1-5 | TRBV28 | TRBD1 | NA | TGTGCCAGCAGTGGGGGACAGGGTGGATCTCAGCCCCAGCATTTT | CASSGGQGGSQPQHF
TRBJ1-1 | TRBV30 | NA | NA | TGTGCATGGACTACTGGTCTGAACACTGAAGCTTTCTTT | CAWTTGLNTEAFF
TRBJ2-7 | TRBV4-2 | NA | once | TGTGCCAGCAGCCAAGGTTTACAGTTCTACGAGCAGTACTTC | CASSQGLQFYEQYF
TRBJ1-1 | TRBV9 | NA | NA | TGTGCCAGCAGCGAGGACAGTTGGAGCACTGAAGCTTTCTTT | CASSEDSWSTEAFF
TRBJ2-3 | TRBV19 | NA | NA | TGTGCCAGTAGTTCTAGAGCAGATACGCAGTATTTT | CASSSRADTQYF
TRBJ2-7 | TRBV27 | NA | NA | TGTGCCAGCAGTTTATTGCAGGGGGGCTACGAGCAGTACTTC | CASSLLQGGYEQYF
TRBJ2-7 | TRBV6-1 | TRBD1 | once | TGTGCCAGCAGTGCAATTCCACAGGGGGCAGGATACGAGCAGTACTTC | CASSAIPQGAGYEQYF
TRBJ1-2 | TRBV7-2 | NA | NA | TGTGCCAGCAGTCCGCCCGGGACAACCTATGGCTACACCTTC | CASSPPGTTYGYTF
TRBJ2-5 | TRBV21-1 | NA | NA | TGTGCCAGCAGACAGGGGTTCTACCAAGAGACCCAGTACTTC | CASRQGFYQETQYF
TRBJ1-1 | TRBV2 | NA | NA | TGTGCCAGCAGATCAGGGGCGAGCACTGAAGCTTTCTTT | CASRSGASTEAFF
TRBJ1-1 | TRBV4-1 | TRBD1 | NA | TGCGCCAGCAGCCGGGTGGGACAGGGGCAAGGAGAAGCTTTCTTT | CASSRVGQGQGEAFF
TRBJ1-5 | TRBV27 | TRBD1 | NA | TGTGCCAGCAGTTTAAACAAACCGGACAGGGTTTGGGGCAATCAGCCCCAGCATTTT | CASSLNKPDRVWGNQPQHF
TRBJ1-1 | TRBV10-3 | NA | NA | TGTGCCATACAGGAGTTGAACACTGAAGCTTTCTTT | CAIQELNTEAFF
TRBJ2-7 | TRBV7-9 | TRBD2 | NA | TGTGCCAGCAGCCCGGGGACTAGTCGCTACGAGCAGTACTTC | CASSPGTSRYEQYF
TRBJ2-1 | TRBV10-3 | NA | NA | TGTGCCATCAGGGACGGGCTAGCGACCGCCAATGAGCAGTTCTTC | CAIRDGLATANEQFF
TRBJ1-5 | TRBV28 | NA | NA | TGTGCCAGCAGTCCAGTGGATCAGCCCCAGCATTTT | CASSPVDQPQHF
TRBJ2-1 | TRBV6-6 | NA | NA | TGTGCCAGCCGAGGGGGCGGGAAACACAATGAGCAGTTCTTC | CASRGGGKHNEQFF
TRBJ1-4 | TRBV7-9 | TRBD1 | NA | TGTGCCAGAAATAAGGGGACAGGAGATCCTTCAACTAATGAAAAACTGTTTTTT | CARNKGTGDPSTNEKLFF
TRBJ2-6 | TRBV19 | NA | NA | TGTGCCAGCCTAAGATCTGGGGCCAACGTCCTGACTTTC | CASLRSGANVLTF
TRBJ1-1 | TRBV6-5 | NA | once | TGTGCCAGCAGTTACTCGAGGGGGGGTGGTCCCACTGAAGCTTTCTTT | CASSYSRGGGPTEAFF
TRBJ2-3 | TRBV7-9 | TRBD1 | once | TGTGCCAGCAGCTTGAGACAGGGGACAGATACGCAGTATTTT | CASSLRQGTDTQYF
TRBJ2-7 | TRBV10-3 | TRBD2 | NA | TGTGCCATCACCTTCACTAGCGGAGTCCCAGTTTACGAGCAGTACTTC | CAITFTSGVPVYEQYF
TRBJ2-2 | TRBV9 | TRBD2 | NA | TGTGCCAGCAGCGTAGAGACTAGCGAGAACACCGGGGAGCTGTTTTTT | CASSVETSENTGELFF
TRBJ1-5 | TRBV5-5 | NA | NA | TGTGCCAGCAGCTTACAGGTTGGATACAATCAGCCCCAGCATTTT | CASSLQVGYNQPQHF
TRBJ2-3 | TRBV10-3 | TRBD1 | NA | TGTGCCATCAGCAGACAGGGAAGCACAGATACGCAGTATTTT | CAISRQGSTDTQYF
TRBJ2-5 | TRBV18 | TRBD2 | NA | TGTGCCAGCTCACTAGGACTAGCAGCCCAAGAGACCCAGTACTTC | CASSLGLAAQETQYF
TRBJ2-1 | TRBV6-5 | TRBD2 | NA | TGTGCCAGCAGTTTTGACACCGGGACTAGGGTAAATGAGCAGTTCTTC | CASSFDTGTRVNEQFF
TRBJ2-1 | TRBV9 | TRBD2 | NA | TGTGCCAGCAGCGTGGTTAGCGGGAGCTCCTACAATGAGCAGTTCTTC | CASSVVSGSSYNEQFF
TRBJ2-1 | TRBV18 | NA | NA | TGTGCCAGCTCGGCGGCGTCCTACAATGAGCAGTTCTTC | CASSAASYNEQFF
TRBJ1-2 | TRBV10-2 | NA | NA | TGCGCCAGCAGTGATTCGGTAAAGAGCGGTGGCTACACCTTC | CASSDSVKSGGYTF
TRBJ2-7 | TRBV5-5 | NA | NA | TGTGCCAGCAGCGAGGTAGCGCCACCAATTCGGGGCGAGCAGTACTTC | CASSEVAPPIRGEQYF
TRBJ2-1 | TRBV27 | TRBD2 | NA | TGTGCCAGCAGTCCGAATAGCGGGATCTCCTACAATGAGCAGTTCTTC | CASSPNSGISYNEQFF
TRBJ2-5 | TRBV7-2 | TRBD2 | few | TGTGCCAGCAGCTTAGGGGGGGGTCTTCAAGAGACCCAGTACTTC | CASSLGGGLQETQYF